This T cell receptor beta chain was captured in a study of T-cell memory formation after mild COVID-19. The wider study: TCR clusters were mostly donor specific.

5'RACE with constant-segment primers yielded barcoded, UMI-tagged TCR alpha and TCR beta cDNA libraries. TCRdb recomputed calls from the 5' RACE reads with MiXCR, one row per CDR3 protein. The sample holds roughly 580,000 distinct CDR3 sequences, roughly 18% seen once. This clonotype has just a few counts. This TCR was recovered from an adult woman who had mild COVID-19 (a few samples of this study predate the infection). Cell type and time point are not known. The sequencing sample was made of PBMCs or a T cell subset sorted from them (not recorded which).

The DNA of the CDR3 is TGTGCCAGCAGCCGGGACAGGAGTGCCGGGGAGACCCAGTACTTC. Translation gives CASSRDRSAGETQYF. This chain joins TRBV7-6 and TRBJ2-5, with TRBD1 identical over 8 bases. Trimming removed 5 bases from V and 5 bases from J; junction bases left unmatched: 10. The germline V gene encodes CDR1 SGHVS and CDR2 FNYEAQ. The CDR3 is made up of 15 amino acids.